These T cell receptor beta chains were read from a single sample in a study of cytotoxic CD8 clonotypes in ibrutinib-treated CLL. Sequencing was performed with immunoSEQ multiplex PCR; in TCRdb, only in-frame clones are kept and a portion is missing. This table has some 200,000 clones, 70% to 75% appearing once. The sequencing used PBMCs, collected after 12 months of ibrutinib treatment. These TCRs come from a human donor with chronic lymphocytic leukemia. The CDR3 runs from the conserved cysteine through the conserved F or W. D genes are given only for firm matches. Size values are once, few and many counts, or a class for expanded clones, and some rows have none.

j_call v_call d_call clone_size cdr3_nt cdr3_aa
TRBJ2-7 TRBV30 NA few TGTGCCTGGAGTGTCGGGGAAACCTACGAGCAGTACTTC CAWSVGETYEQYF
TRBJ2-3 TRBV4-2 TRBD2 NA TGTGCCAGCAGCCAAAATCCGGGACTAGGTGTAGATACGCAGTATTTT CASSQNPGLGVDTQYF
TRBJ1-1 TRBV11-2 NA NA TGTGCCAGCAGCTTAACCAGGAGTACTGAAGCTTTCTTT CASSLTRSTEAFF
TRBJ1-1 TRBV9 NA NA TGTGCCAGCAGCATCGTACAGTTGAACACTGAAGCTTTCTTT CASSIVQLNTEAFF
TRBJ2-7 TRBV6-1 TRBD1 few TGTGCCAGCAGTGAATATTGGGACAGATTAGCCTACGAGCAGTACTTC CASSEYWDRLAYEQYF
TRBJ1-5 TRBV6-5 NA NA TGTGCCAGCAGACTGACTCGGAGCAATCAGCCCCAGCATTTT CASRLTRSNQPQHF
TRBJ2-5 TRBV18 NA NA TGTGCCAGCTCACCCAGGCTGGGGGGAGAGACCCAGTACTTC CASSPRLGGETQYF
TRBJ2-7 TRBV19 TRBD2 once TGTGCCAGTAGTACGGTAGCGGGAGCGGCCGCCTACGAGCAGTACTTC CASSTVAGAAAYEQYF
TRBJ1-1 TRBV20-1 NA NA TGCAGTGGGGGACGGGAGACTGAAGCTTTCTTT CSGGRETEAFF
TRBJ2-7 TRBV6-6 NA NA TGTGCCAGCAGAGGGGGAGGGGACTACGAGCAGTACTTC CASRGGGDYEQYF
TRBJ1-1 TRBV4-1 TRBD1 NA TGCGCCAGCAGCAATGGACAGGGCACTGAAGCTTTCTTT CASSNGQGTEAFF
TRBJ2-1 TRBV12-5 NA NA TGTGCTAGTGCCACCGGCTTAGTCTCGAGCTCCTACAATGAGCAGTTCTTC CASATGLVSSSYNEQFF
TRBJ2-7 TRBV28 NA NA TGTGCCAGCAGCACCGGCGGAAGGGACCCTCGGTACGAGCAGTACTTC CASSTGGRDPRYEQYF
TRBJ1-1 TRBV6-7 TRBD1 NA TGTGCCAGCAGTTACACCGCCGGGACAGGGGGGAACACTGAAGCTTTCTTT CASSYTAGTGGNTEAFF
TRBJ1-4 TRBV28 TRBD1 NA TGTGCCAGCAGTTTGCCTATTCCGGGACAGGGGAGCACTAATGAAAAACTGTTTTTT CASSLPIPGQGSTNEKLFF
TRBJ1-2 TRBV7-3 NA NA TGTGCCAGCAGCCGGGACGGGTACTATGGCTACACCTTC CASSRDGYYGYTF
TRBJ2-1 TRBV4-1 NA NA TGCGCCAGCAGCCAATTGGCGGGGCCCAATGAGCAGTTCTTC CASSQLAGPNEQFF
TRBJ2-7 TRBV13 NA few TGTGCCAGCAGCTTAGAGAGGGGGGAGCAGTACTTC CASSLERGEQYF
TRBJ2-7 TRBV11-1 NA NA TGTGCCAGCAGCACCAAGGAGGGCCGAAGACACTACGAGCAGTACTTC CASSTKEGRRHYEQYF
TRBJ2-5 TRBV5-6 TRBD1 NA TGTGCCAGCAGCTGGGACAGACAAGAGACCCAGTACTTC CASSWDRQETQYF
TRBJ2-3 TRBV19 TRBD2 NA TGTGCCTCGAGGCGGACTAGCGGGAGTAGCGCAGATACGCAGTATTTT CASRRTSGSSADTQYF
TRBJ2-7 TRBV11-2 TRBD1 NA TGTGCCAGCAGCTTAGATAGTACAGGGGGCGAGCAGTACTTC CASSLDSTGGEQYF
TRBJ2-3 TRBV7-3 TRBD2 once TGTGCCAGCAGCCCCGGGGGGGCACATCGCACAGATACGCAGTATTTT CASSPGGAHRTDTQYF
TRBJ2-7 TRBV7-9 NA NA TGTGCCAGCAGCGCCGGGACTCCTCCCTACGAGCAGTACTTC CASSAGTPPYEQYF
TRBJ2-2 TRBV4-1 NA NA TGCGCCAGCAGCCAAGGCACGGGACTCAACACCGGGGAGCTGTTTTTT CASSQGTGLNTGELFF
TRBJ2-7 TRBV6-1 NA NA TGTGCCAGCAGTGAAATAACAGTCCAGGGGGAGCAGTACTTC CASSEITVQGEQYF
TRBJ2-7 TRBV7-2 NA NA TGTGCCAGCAGCTTTCAATACGAGCAGTACTTC CASSFQYEQYF
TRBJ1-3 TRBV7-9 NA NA TGTGCCAGCAGCCCGCAGAACACCATATATTTT CASSPQNTIYF
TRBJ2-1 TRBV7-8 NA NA TGTGCCAGCGGCTCCTACAATGAGCAGTTCTTC CASGSYNEQFF
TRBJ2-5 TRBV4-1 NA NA TGCGCCAGCAGCCGGGCCCGGGGGCAAGAGACCCAGTACTTC CASSRARGQETQYF
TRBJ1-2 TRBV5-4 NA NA TGTGCCAGCAGCTGGCGCGGAGGGCGGTATCAAGGCTACACCTTC CASSWRGGRYQGYTF
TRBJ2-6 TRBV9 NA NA TGTGCCAGCAGCGCCGGCCTTGGTGGGGGCGCTGGGGCCAACGTCCTGACTTTC CASSAGLGGGAGANVLTF
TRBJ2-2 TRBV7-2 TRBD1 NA TGTGCCAGCAGCACCGGACAGGGGACTACCGGGGAGCTGTTTTTT CASSTGQGTTGELFF
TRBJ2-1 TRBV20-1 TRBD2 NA TGCAGTGCTTGGCGGGGGGGCTGGCAGTTCTTC CSAWRGGWQFF
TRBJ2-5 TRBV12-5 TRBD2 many TGTGCTAGTGGCTCGTGGGGAGGGGAGACCCAGTACTTC CASGSWGGETQYF
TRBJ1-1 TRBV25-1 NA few TGTGCCAGGACAGGTGGGAACACTGAAGCTTTCTTT CARTGGNTEAFF
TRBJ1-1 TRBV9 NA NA TGTGCCAGCAGCGTAGCTCGAGGGGGGCGCGGGGACACTGAAGCTTTCTTT CASSVARGGRGDTEAFF
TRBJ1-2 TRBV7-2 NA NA TGTGCCAGCAGCTCCCGGGGATTCTATGGCTACACCTTC CASSSRGFYGYTF
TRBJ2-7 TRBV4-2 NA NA TGTGCCAGCAGCGAACCATGGGCCAGCACACCCGAGCAGTACTTC CASSEPWASTPEQYF
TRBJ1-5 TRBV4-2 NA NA TGTGCCAGCAGCCATACAGGGAGTAGGGACAATCAGCCCCAGCATTTT CASSHTGSRDNQPQHF
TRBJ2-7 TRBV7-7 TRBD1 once TGTGCTAGCAGCTTAGGGACAGGCTCCTACGAGCAGTACTTC CASSLGTGSYEQYF
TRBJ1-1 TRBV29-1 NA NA TGCAGCGTGGGGTTAGTGAACACTGAAGCTTTCTTT CSVGLVNTEAFF
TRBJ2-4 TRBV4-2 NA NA TGTGCCAGCAGCCAAGGTGGTACGGGGCCCGGGAACATTCAGTACTTC CASSQGGTGPGNIQYF
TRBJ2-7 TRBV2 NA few TGTGCCAGCAGCCGGAGGGGTAACCTATCTGGAGAGCAGTACTTC CASSRRGNLSGEQYF
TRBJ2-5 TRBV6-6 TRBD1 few TGTGCCAGCAGACCCGGACAGGAACAAGAGACCCAGTACTTC CASRPGQEQETQYF
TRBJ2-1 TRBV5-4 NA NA TGTGCCAGCAGCTTATCGGGGGCTTCCTACAATGAGCAGTTCTTC CASSLSGASYNEQFF
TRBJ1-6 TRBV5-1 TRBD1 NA TGCGCCAGCAGCTGGAATACAGGGGCAATGAATTCACCCCTCCACTTT CASSWNTGAMNSPLHF
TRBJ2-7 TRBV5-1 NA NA TGCGCCAGCAGTTTGGCCAGAACACTGGTATACGAGCAGTACTTC CASSLARTLVYEQYF
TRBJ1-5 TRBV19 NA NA TGTGCCAGTAATACGGGAGATATTAGCAATCAGCCCCAGCATTTT CASNTGDISNQPQHF
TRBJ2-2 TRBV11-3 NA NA TGTGCCAGCAGTTTCCCTGGCTCCCCCGGGGAGCTGTTTTTT CASSFPGSPGELFF
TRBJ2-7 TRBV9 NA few TGTGCCAGCAGCCCTTCGACTGGGCCAGCCTACGAGCAGTACTTC CASSPSTGPAYEQYF
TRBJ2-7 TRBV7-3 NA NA TGTGCCAGCAGCTTTGGACAGCGGGGAGAGCAGTACTTC CASSFGQRGEQYF
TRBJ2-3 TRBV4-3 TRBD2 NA TGCGCCAGCAGCCAAGATCCGGGAGGGAGCACAGATACGCAGTATTTT CASSQDPGGSTDTQYF
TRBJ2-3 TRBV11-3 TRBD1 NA TGTGCCAGCAGCCGACAGGGAATGACAGATACGCAGTATTTT CASSRQGMTDTQYF
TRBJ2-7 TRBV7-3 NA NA TGTGCCAGCAGCCGAAACCCCGCTGGCGCTGGGACGCACGAGCAGTACTTC CASSRNPAGAGTHEQYF